This T cell receptor beta chain comes out of a study of blood T cell repertoires in COVID-19. The wider study: COVID-19 samples collected from the United States, Italy and Spain covered acute and convalescent phases. PBMCs, B-cell-depleted T cells, or T cells provided the cDNA or gDNA that made up the material.

Assay: immunoSEQ multiplex PCR; the TCRdb copy retains only in-frame clones and omits some. The sample yields 200,000 to 250,000 clones, about 82% seen once. Losses at the gene ends were 5 bases for V and 7 bases for J; bases not matched to a gene: 15. CDR3 size: 16 residues. Per the germline V gene, CDR1 is KGHSH and CDR2 is LQKENI. During active infection, Seattle patients enrolled and were then monitored through disease. The sample consisted of peripheral blood. The V gene is TRBV18, the J gene TRBJ1-2; 8 nucleotides match TRBD1. This receptor was taken from a man aged 50 to 60 with COVID-19, enrolled during active disease. CDR3 protein: CASSFSTGDDLGGYTF. DNA of the CDR3: TGTGCCAGCTCATTTTCGACAGGGGATGATTTAGGTGGCTACACCTTC.